This TCR beta chain is from a study of T cells in Graves' hyperthyroidism and ophthalmopathy. Germline loops: CDR1 SGHAT, CDR2 FQNNGV. V was cut by 1 base and J by 0 bases, with 13 bases left in between. CDR3 length equals 17 residues. Amplification targeted TCR beta CDR3 regions from RNA transcripts. With the HTBI primer set, the TCR CDR3 went through a first round of RT-PCR. TCRdb independently ran MiXCR on the multiplex PCR reads; one entry per CDR3 protein. This sample has about 400,000 distinct CDR3 sequences, with about 15% found just once. Study-wide points: The blood repertoire included most of the expanded thyroid clonotypes above 0.001.

The sample holds a few counts of this clonotype. The antigen is unknown. This receptor was taken from a woman between 18 and 29 years old with Graves' hyperthyroidism. Sequenced: blood. V is TRBV11-2 and J is TRBJ1-3; D is uncertain. CDR3 in amino acids: CASSLVWHGFSGNTIYF. CDR3 DNA sequence: TGTGCCAGCAGCTTAGTTTGGCACGGATTCTCTGGAAACACCATATATTTT.